This T cell receptor beta chain was sequenced for a study of breast tumors, draining lymph nodes, adjacent tissues. Points from the study as a whole: Tumor TCR diversity was below lymph nodes but above nontumor tissue.

This clonotype turned up a few times. As yet, its antigen is unknown. TCRdb reanalysed the multiplex PCR reads using MiXCR and keeps one entry per CDR3 protein. The sample records 20,000 to 25,000 distinct CDR3 sequences, 58% being singletons. This CDR3 is 16 amino acids long. Per germline, CDR1 KGHDR and CDR2 SFDVKD. The V gene end was trimmed by 7 bases and the J gene end by 0 bases; junction bases not matched to a gene: 7. The TCR was taken from a female donor with breast cancer. Some clones in this sample may be carry-over from other donors' samples. The chain couples TRBV24-1 to TRBJ1-5, with 8 bases lining up with TRBD1. The specimen was breast tumor tissue. The CDR3 bases are TGTGCCACCAGGACCGGACAGGGAAATAGCAATCAGCCCCAGCATTTT. Translation gives CATRTGQGNSNQPQHF.